The present T cell receptor (beta chain) was sequenced within a study of CD8+CD57+ T cells in acquired aplastic anemia. Study overall: Sorting CD4+ and CD8+ cells gave DNA averaging around 3 ug. CD4+ cells from healthy donors averaged approximately 9.8 million reads. Overall study findings and caveats: Patients did not significantly differ from controls in CD8+ Simpson's diversity. Patients and controls shared approximately 30 CD8+ CDR3 sequences.

About this clonotype itself: No antigen is known for it.

CDR1 and CDR2 (germline): LNHNV, YYDKDF (reference sequence). This CDR3 comprises 16 residues. V dropped 4 bases and J dropped 5; count of bases not matched to a gene: 6. Genomic DNA, the template, was used for profiling of the TCR beta VDJ and CDR3. TCRdb reprocessed the reads via MiXCR and lists one record per CDR3 protein. The sample carries about 110,000 distinct CDR3 sequences, under 60% recorded once. The source material was sorted CD4+, CD8+, or CD8+CD57+ T cells (not recorded which) from PBMCs. The gene calls are TRBV15 and TRBJ1-6, with 9 positions matching TRBD1. The origin of this receptor is a human donor in good health, serving as a control. CDR3 region: CATSTRDRENNSPLHF. CDR3 nucleotides: TGTGCCACCAGCACGCGGGACAGGGAGAATAATTCACCCCTCCACTTT.